These 28 T cell receptor beta chains share one sample of origin, sequenced in a study of blood T cell repertoires in COVID-19. Sequencing was performed with immunoSEQ multiplex PCR; in TCRdb, only in-frame clones are kept and a portion is missing. The sample carries under 85,000 clones, approximately 90% recorded once. Sequencing was done on a sample of peripheral blood. Every receptor here comes from a man in his sixties or seventies with active or convalescent COVID-19.

This rearrangement joins TRBV4-3 to TRBJ1-2, with D tentatively TRBD1 (5 bases). The CDR3 loop spans 15 amino acids. The germline CDR1 and CDR2 sequences are LGHNA and YSLEER. Trimming left V 0 bases short and J 6 bases short, with 14 bases between. CDR3 nucleotide sequence: TGCGCCAGCAGCCAAGAAAAGGAGGGACCGGATGGCTACACCTTC. Translated: CASSQEKEGPDGYTF.

The rearrangement uses TRBV7-9 and TRBJ1-2, with D possibly TRBD1 on 6 matching bases. CDR1 SEHNR and CDR2 FQNEAQ come from the germline V gene (reference sequence). The CDR3 sequence is 14 residues long. V was pared by 6 bases and J by 1 base, with 12 bases between. The CDR3 DNA reads as TGTGCCAGCAGTCTGACAGGAATTAACTATGGCTACACCTTC. The encoded protein is CASSLTGINYGYTF. Full variable domain (missing parts from reference TRBV7-9 and TRBJ1-2): DTGVSQNPRHKITKRGQNVTFRCDPISEHNRLYWYRQTLGQGPEFLTYFQNEAQLEKSRLLSDRFSAERPKGSFSTLEIQRTEQGDSAMYLCASSLTGINYGYTFGSGTRLTVV.

The table lists this clone with a few counts. This chain connects TRBV28 to TRBJ2-1; 12 nucleotides align to TRBD2. The length of the CDR3 is 19 residues. The germline CDR1 and CDR2 sequences are MDHEN and SYDVKM. J was trimmed by 3 bases and V by 5 bases; bases with no gene match: 14. The CDR3 spells CASSTRLAGVLNLYNEQFF. CDR3 in DNA: TGTGCCAGCAGTACGAGACTAGCGGGGGTCCTGAATCTCTACAATGAGCAGTTCTTC.

The V gene is TRBV3-1 (or the pseudogene TRBV3-2), the J gene TRBJ2-2, with 9 positions matching TRBD2. V shed 4 bases and J 4 bases; nucleotides not matched to a gene: 10. Looked up from germline, CDR1 is LGHDT and CDR2 is YNNKEL (reference sequence). The CDR3 has 17 amino acids. The CDR3 region has the DNA TGTGCCAGCAGCCGGGCGAGTAGCGGGGGAATCACCGGGGAGCTGTTTTTT. Translation: CASSRASSGGITGELFF.

This clone appeared once. J is TRBJ1-2 and V is TRBV4-3; 7 positions match TRBD1. The V gene end was trimmed by 1 base and the J gene end by 3 bases; junction bases not matched to a gene: 5. CDR1 and CDR2 from the germline V gene are LGHNA and YSLEER. The CDR3 is 15 amino acids. CDR3 protein: CASSQGPTGYYGYTF. In DNA form, the CDR3 reads TGCGCCAGCAGCCAAGGCCCGACAGGGTACTATGGCTACACCTTC.

The chain uses TRBV5-1 and TRBJ2-3; 9 nucleotides line up with TRBD2. The germline CDR1 and CDR2 sequences are SGHRS and YFSETQ. The junction had 4 bases not matched to a gene; V was cut back by 0 bases and J by 2 bases. The CDR3 is 16 residues long. The CDR3 spells CASSLGGLATTDTQYF. CDR3 sequence (DNA): TGCGCCAGCAGCTTGGGGGGACTAGCCACCACAGATACGCAGTATTTT. The whole variable domain, remainder taken from reference TRBV5-1 and TRBJ2-3, is KAGVTQTPRYLIKTRGQQVTLSCSPISGHRSVSWYQQTPGQGLQFLFEYFSETQRNKGNFPGRFSGRQFSNSRSEMNVSTLELGDSALYLCASSLGGLATTDTQYFGPGTRLTVL.

The rearrangement uses TRBV4-3 and TRBJ2-7; TRBD1 matches at 7 bases. The V gene end was trimmed by 3 bases and the J gene end by 0 bases; junction bases not matched to a gene: 8. CDR1 and CDR2 (germline): LGHNA, YSLEER. This CDR3 comprises 16 residues. As DNA, the CDR3 is TGCGCCAGCAGCCATTTACTGACAGGGACCTCCTACGAGCAGTACTTC. This gives the protein CASSHLLTGTSYEQYF.

The chain is built from TRBV18 and TRBJ2-1, with D uncertain. V was shortened by 4 bases and J by 0 bases, with 4 bases between the two germline ends. From germline, CDR1 is KGHSH and CDR2 LQKENI. This CDR3 is 13 amino acids long. In DNA form, the CDR3 reads TGTGCCAGCTCACGGAGCTCCTACAATGAGCAGTTCTTC. Residues: CASSRSSYNEQFF.

The rearrangement uses TRBV13 and TRBJ1-2; D is unresolved. This CDR3 has 13 amino acids. The germline CDR1 and CDR2 sequences are PRHDT and FYEKMQ (reference sequence). With 0 bases removed from V and 2 bases from J, the gap between germline ends came to 4 bases. CDR3 residues: CASSLGQNYGYTF. DNA for the CDR3: TGTGCCAGCAGCTTAGGGCAGAACTATGGCTACACCTTC.

This CDR3 is CASSPPGFPWQYF. The CDR3 DNA reads as TGTGCCAGCAGCCCCCCAGGGTTTCCGTGGCAGTACTTC. The gene calls are TRBV7-2 and TRBJ2-7, with a possible D match to TRBD1 (5 bases). The CDR3 runs 13 residues. Germline V gene lookup returns CDR1 SGHTA and CDR2 FQGNSA. V shed 5 bases and J shed 9 bases, with 17 bases lying between them.

V usage is TRBV19 and J usage is TRBJ2-5; tentatively, D is TRBD2 (6 bases). The CDR3 has 16 residues. Germline lookup yields CDR1 LNHDA and CDR2 SQIVND (reference sequence). The germline V and J ends were trimmed by 3 bases and 3 bases, with 17 bases remaining between them. The CDR3 DNA is TGTGCCAGTAGTATGTCAGTAGCGGATAGAAAAGAGACCCAGTACTTC. As protein: CASSMSVADRKETQYF.

The chain recombines TRBV9 with TRBJ1-2; the D is unclear. Germline CDR1 is SGDLS and CDR2 is YYNGEE. V shed 4 bases and J shed 8 bases, with 15 bases lying between them. The CDR3 is made up of 13 amino acids. In DNA form, the CDR3 reads TGTGCCAGCAGCCCATTCGGAGGGAGCGGCTACACCTTC. Protein: CASSPFGGSGYTF.

This clone was counted between two and nine times. V gene TRBV5-6 combines with J gene TRBJ1-2; TRBD1 matches 8 bases. Germline values: CDR1 SGHDT, CDR2 YYEEEE. With 4 bases clipped from V and 3 bases from J, the junction kept 5 bases outside the gene matches. This CDR3 is 14 amino acids long. For the CDR3, the DNA is TGTGCCAGCAGCAACAGGGGGTCGGACTATGGCTACACCTTC. This sequence encodes CASSNRGSDYGYTF.

This clone was detected a few times. As DNA, the CDR3 is TGTGCCAGCAGTTACCCCGGGAAACTGTTTTTT. It codes for CASSYPGKLFF. This chain connects TRBV6-6 to TRBJ1-4; D is unclear. The V gene's germline CDR1 is MNHNY and CDR2 SVGAGI (reference sequence). Trimming pared 2 bases from V and 11 bases from J, leaving 6 bases between. The CDR3 runs 11 residues.

This clone was observed a single time. J is TRBJ1-2 and V is TRBV14; no clear D gene. V was cut by 4 bases and J by 4 bases, with 16 bases left in between. Germline V gives CDR1 SGHDN, CDR2 FVKESK. The CDR3 totals 15 residues. CDR3 sequence: CASSPGGGRLYGYTF. In DNA form, the CDR3 reads TGTGCCAGCAGCCCCGGCGGCGGCCGTCTCTATGGCTACACCTTC.

The chain recombines TRBV24-1 with TRBJ2-5, with a tentative D call TRBD1 (6 bases). Germline lookup yields CDR1 KGHDR and CDR2 SFDVKD. Trimming took off 4 bases at V and 0 bases at J, with 23 bases between the two ends. The CDR3 has 19 residues. CDR3 loop: CATSELDRGRGWNQETQYF. CDR3 bases: TGTGCCACCAGTGAATTGGACCGGGGCAGGGGCTGGAACCAAGAGACCCAGTACTTC.

In DNA, the CDR3 is TGTGCCAGCAGCCCGGACTACCAAGAGACCCAGTACTTC. Its translation is CASSPDYQETQYF. The V call is TRBV3-1 (or the pseudogene TRBV3-2), the J call TRBJ2-5; possibly TRBD2 for D (5 bases). The CDR3 spans 13 residues. Germline V gene sequence: CDR1 LGHDT, CDR2 YNNKEL (reference sequence). Between the trimmed V and J ends, which lost 4 bases and 0 bases, there was a span of 6 bases.

The chain combines TRBV30 with TRBJ1-5; maybe TRBD1 (6 bases). CDR1 GTSNPN and CDR2 SVGIG come from the germline V gene (reference sequence). CDR3 length: 18 residues. V was pared by 2 bases and J by 1 base, with 21 bases between. The CDR3 spells CAWSYRVLRGGSNQPQHF. The CDR3 DNA follows: TGTGCCTGGAGTTACCGGGTCCTCAGGGGAGGGAGCAATCAGCCCCAGCATTTT.

This chain connects TRBV30 to TRBJ2-3; 7 bases align to TRBD2. V was pared by 0 bases and J by 0 bases, with 6 bases of the junction left unmatched. The CDR3 is made up of 16 amino acids. In germline, CDR1 is GTSNPN, CDR2 SVGIG (reference sequence). The DNA for the CDR3 is TGTGCCTGGAGTGTGGCTAGCGGAGGAAGCACAGATACGCAGTATTTT. Amino acid sequence: CAWSVASGGSTDTQYF.

This chain links TRBV9 with TRBJ1-6; possible D gene TRBD1, 5 bases. There are 15 residues in the CDR3. Germline values: CDR1 SGDLS, CDR2 YYNGEE. Trimming removed 6 bases at V and 1 base at J, with 11 bases between. The CDR3 is CASTVGGSYNSPLHF. CDR3 bases: TGTGCCAGCACCGTCGGGGGGTCCTATAATTCACCCCTCCACTTT.

The genes are TRBV5-3 and TRBJ2-1, with a tentative D call TRBD1 (5 bases). TRBV5-3 is marked as an open reading frame, function uncertain. The CDR3 length is 11 residues. Deletions cut 7 bases from V and 8 bases from J, with 10 bases between. The CDR3 DNA sequence: TGTGCCAGATACCTAGGGGATGAGCAGTTCTTC. It encodes CARYLGDEQFF.

This sequence joins TRBV2 and TRBJ2-7; D may be TRBD2 (5 bases). Germline CDR1 reads SNHLY; CDR2 reads FYNNEI. V shed 3 bases and J shed 6 bases, with 9 bases lying between them. The CDR3 runs 12 residues. The DNA for the CDR3 is TGTGCCAGCAGTGATGGAGGAGGCGAGCAGTACTTC. Its protein is CASSDGGGEQYF.

The chain couples TRBV7-9 to TRBJ2-7, with 9 bases aligning to TRBD1. With V trimmed by 4 bases and J by 3 bases, 7 bases remained unmatched. CDR1 and CDR2 (germline): SEHNR, FQNEAQ (reference sequence). This CDR3 is built from 15 residues. The CDR3, as DNA: TGTGCCAGCAGCTCCGACCGGGACAGGGTCTACGAGCAGTACTTC. Amino acids: CASSSDRDRVYEQYF.

The rearrangement joins TRBV18 to TRBJ1-2, with unresolved D. The CDR3 runs 15 residues. The germline CDR1 and CDR2 sequences are KGHSH and LQKENI. V lost 3 bases, J lost 8 bases, and 19 bases lay in between. The CDR3 reads CASSPYLPAAEGYTF. The CDR3 nucleotides are TGTGCCAGCTCACCCTACCTACCGGCCGCGGAGGGCTACACCTTC.

The rearrangement joins TRBV5-1 to TRBJ2-3, with 15 bases matching TRBD2. Losses at the gene ends were 0 bases for V and 2 bases for J; bases not matched to a gene: 7. The germline V gene has CDR1 SGHRS and CDR2 YFSETQ. The CDR3 runs 19 residues. The CDR3 DNA reads TGCGCCAGCAGCTTGGTTGGACTAGCGGGGGGGCTTAACACAGATACGCAGTATTTT. This sequence encodes CASSLVGLAGGLNTDTQYF.

The V gene is TRBV7-2, the J gene TRBJ2-1, with 8 bases fitting TRBD2. The CDR3 sequence is 16 residues long. The J segment lost 3 bases and the V segment lost 2 bases, leaving 6 bases of the junction unmatched. Germline CDR1 SGHTA, CDR2 FQGNSA. The CDR3 DNA reads TGTGCCAGCAGCTTACGTCCGAGCGGGGGCTACAATGAGCAGTTCTTC. It codes for CASSLRPSGGYNEQFF.

This chain connects TRBV15 to TRBJ2-7; D unclear. CDR1 LNHNV and CDR2 YYDKDF come from the germline V gene (reference sequence). This CDR3 spans 14 amino acids. Trimming removed 0 bases from V and 0 bases from J, with 6 bases in between. The CDR3 region has the DNA TGTGCCACCAGCAGAGAGAGCCTCTCCTACGAGCAGTACTTC. Translated, it gives CATSRESLSYEQYF. The full variable domain, its missing parts supplied by reference TRBV15 and TRBJ2-7, is DAMVIQNPRYQVTQFGKPVTLSCSQTLNHNVMYWYQQKSSQAPKLLFHYYDKDFNNEADTPDNFQSRRPNTSFCFLDIRSPGLGDTAMYLCATSRESLSYEQYFGPGTRLTVT.

The CDR3, as DNA: TGCAGCGTTGAAGATTTCGGCGGGAGGAACACTGAAGCTTTCTTT. It is translated as CSVEDFGGRNTEAFF. The chain couples TRBV29-1 to TRBJ1-1; D not resolved. Germline V gene lookup returns CDR1 SQVTM and CDR2 ANQGSEA. The CDR3 runs 15 residues. Trimming took off 0 bases at V and 1 base at J, with 12 bases between the two ends.